This T cell receptor (beta chain) was recovered during a study of glioma-infiltrating T cells after dendritic cell vaccination (dated by TCRdb to 2016 to 2018). About the study as a whole: The cohort comprised approximately 15 glioblastoma patients from Phase I and II dendritic cell vaccination trials, 9 newly diagnosed and 6 with recurrent disease. Between 2003 and 2012, patients were given autologous tumor lysate-pulsed dendritic cell vaccination. The vaccine consisted of monocyte-derived dendritic cells cultured approximately 7 days with IL-4 and GM-CSF, then pulsed overnight with autologous tumor lysate. Each patient got three intradermal injections of the dendritic cell vaccine, spaced at biweekly intervals, in the arm below the axilla. For pretreatment tumor, the study used residual fresh-frozen tissue from the same resection that was used to prepare the autologous tumor lysate vaccine. In glioblastoma patients vaccinated with dendritic cells, deep sequencing of TCR beta CDR3 regions served to measure the amount of tumor-infiltrating lymphocytes and to compare repertoires between tumor and blood. Survival after dendritic cell vaccination was correlated with TCR sequencing metrics, such as TIL content and the overlap between tumor and blood repertoires.

The immunoSEQ assay amplified TCRB CDR3 regions from around 2.1 micrograms of genomic DNA, or from all available DNA when less than that amount was available. The multiplex PCR employed 60 forward primers targeting TCR V beta segments and 13 reverse primers targeting J beta segments. To estimate the number of reads per starting template, synthetic control templates were added to each sample at limiting dilution. The Illumina HiSeq System generated 87 bp sequencing reads. Per the source publication's procedure: PCR and sequencing errors were removed by merging closely related sequences with a nearest neighbor algorithm. The study used only tumor samples in which more than 100 unique TCRs were identified. Estimated TIL fraction divided T cell count from reads and spike-in coverage by input cells, assuming 6.4 pg DNA per diploid cell. TCR overlap was defined as the percentage of unique tumor TCR beta sequences that were also found in the peripheral blood of the same patient. TCRdb provides this immuneACCESS table in a form limited to in-frame rearrangements. Some clones are lacking; in checked studies, under half of them reflect an unresolved V gene, and why the rest are absent is not known. That table furnishes V, J and clone size, whereas the DNA furnished D and trimming. Here the sample has about 570 clones; approximately 85% occur a single time. The top ten clones comprise roughly 10% of the sample.

As regards this clone: Its antigen is currently not known. It has no much larger one-base neighbor in the sample; base qualities were not kept.

Patients were selected on the basis of adequate residual fresh-frozen tumor tissue and more than two years of available survival data. Although molecular status otherwise differed among the glioblastoma patients, no patient had an isocitrate dehydrogenase mutation. Before DNA isolation, tumor specimens were washed free of blood, necrotic areas were removed, and over 20% tumor content was confirmed by H&E staining. The Qiagen DNeasy Blood extraction Kit was used for extraction of genomic DNA. The research as a whole found: No direct relationship between TCR clonality and survival was found, suggesting a diverse polyclonal response may matter. After dendritic cell vaccination, a higher estimated pretreatment TIL content predicted longer time to progression and longer overall survival. The cohort was small and heterogeneous, with few patients having full blood and tumor sets and even fewer initial-recurrent tumor pairs. The response model built on TCR overlap across three groups was characterized as speculative, with prospective validation still needed.

Spanning cysteine to phenylalanine, the CDR3 consists of 14 amino acids. Only CDR3 DNA remains: 42 bases, in frame from the first base. Unmatched junction bases come to 6, with V trimmed by 5 bases and J by 7 bases. The germline V gene provides CDR1 SGHAT and CDR2 FQNNGV. The specimen comprised tumor tissue, sampled before dendritic cell vaccination. The chain uses TRBV11-2 and TRBJ1-5, and 9 junction bases match TRBD1. The source is a human donor with glioblastoma. The CDR3 protein sequence reads: CASSLGQGRQPQHF. In nucleotides, the sequence is TGTGCCAGCAGCCTAGGACAGGGGCGACAGCCCCAGCATTTT.